What follows is one T cell receptor beta chain and its context. This record belongs to a study of blood T cell repertoires in COVID-19. The length of the CDR3 is 17 residues. V was shortened by 4 bases and J by 3 bases, with 19 bases between the two germline ends. Germline V CDR1 and CDR2: LGHDT, YNNKEL (reference sequence). TCRdb's table, derived via immunoSEQ multiplex PCR, lists solely in-frame clones and lacks some. The repertoire holds approximately 270,000 clones, with roughly 89% as singletons. The sequence came from a man aged 50-59 years with acute or convalescent COVID-19. The chain is built from TRBV3-1 (or the pseudogene TRBV3-2) and TRBJ2-1, with D possibly TRBD1 on 6 matching bases. The specimen sequenced was peripheral blood. In DNA, the CDR3 is TGTGCCAGCAGCCCCTGGACAGCCTGGGTCGACTACAATGAGCAGTTCTTC. Translated: CASSPWTAWVDYNEQFF.